This TCR beta chain emerged from a study of T cell responses to AZD1222 COVID-19 vaccine. From germline, CDR1 is LNHDA and CDR2 SQIVND (reference sequence). Trimming removed 3 bases from V and 0 bases from J, with 21 bases in between. The CDR3 totals 20 residues. Study-level findings and limits: Nearly half of spike-specific TCRs reportedly go after variant regions that carry no mutations. The study found Spike-specific TCR breadth and depth rose after two AZD1222 doses. Donors skewed white British and female; clonal diversity was possibly underestimated. Baseline serology detected seropositivity in only a handful of AZD1222 recipients.

A remark on this clone: The antigen is unknown.

Repertoires were generated with immunoSEQ multiplex PCR, while TCRdb's copy carries only in-frame clones and drops some. This table holds about 110,000 clones, about 85% found once. The clonotype comes from an adult who received the AZD1222 COVID-19 vaccine. The V gene is TRBV19, the J gene TRBJ2-6, with D maybe TRBD1 (6 bases). Specimen: peripheral blood, collected 28 days after the second AZD1222 dose. In DNA, the CDR3 is TGTGCCAGTAGTATTTATGCCCCCGGGACATACTCCTCTGGGGCCAACGTCCTGACTTTC. Its translation is CASSIYAPGTYSSGANVLTF.